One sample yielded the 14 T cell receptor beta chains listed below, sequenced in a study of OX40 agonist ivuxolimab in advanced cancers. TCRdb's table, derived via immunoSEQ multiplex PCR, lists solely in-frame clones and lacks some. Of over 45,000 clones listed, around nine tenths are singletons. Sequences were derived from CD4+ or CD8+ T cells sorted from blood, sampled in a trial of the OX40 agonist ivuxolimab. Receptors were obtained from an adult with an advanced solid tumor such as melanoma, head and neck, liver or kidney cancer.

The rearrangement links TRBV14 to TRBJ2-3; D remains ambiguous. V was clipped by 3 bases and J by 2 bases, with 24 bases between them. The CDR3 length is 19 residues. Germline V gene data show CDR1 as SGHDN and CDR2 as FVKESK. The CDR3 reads CASSHPYMGMKSDTDTQYF. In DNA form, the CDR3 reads TGTGCCAGCAGCCATCCCTATATGGGTATGAAGAGTGACACAGATACGCAGTATTTT.

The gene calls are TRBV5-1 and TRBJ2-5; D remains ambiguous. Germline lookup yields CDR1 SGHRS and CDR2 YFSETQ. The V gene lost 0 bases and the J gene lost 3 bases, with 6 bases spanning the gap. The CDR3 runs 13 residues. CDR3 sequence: CASSLGQEETQYF. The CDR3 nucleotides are TGCGCCAGCAGCTTGGGGCAGGAAGAGACCCAGTACTTC.

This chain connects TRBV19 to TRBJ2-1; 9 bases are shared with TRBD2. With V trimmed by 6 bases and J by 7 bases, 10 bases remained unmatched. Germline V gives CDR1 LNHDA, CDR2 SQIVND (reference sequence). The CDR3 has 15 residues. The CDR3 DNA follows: TGTGCCAGTAGGGCGGCTAGCGGGGCGTGGAATGAGCAGTTCTTC. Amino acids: CASRAASGAWNEQFF.

DNA for the CDR3: TGTGCCAGCAGTGAATTCGTGGGCTGGATTAACACCATATATTTT. This encodes CASSEFVGWINTIYF. The chain has TRBV6-1 and TRBJ1-3; D not certain. The V end lost 2 bases, the J end lost 7 bases, and 15 bases lay between the germline ends. The CDR3 contains 15 residues. Germline CDR1 is MNHNS and CDR2 is SASEGT.

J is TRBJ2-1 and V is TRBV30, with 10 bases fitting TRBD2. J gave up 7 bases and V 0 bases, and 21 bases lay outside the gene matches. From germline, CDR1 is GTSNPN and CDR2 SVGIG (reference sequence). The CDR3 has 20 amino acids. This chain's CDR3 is CAWSVDGWLVAGGQGNEQFF. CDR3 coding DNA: TGTGCCTGGAGTGTTGACGGCTGGTTGGTAGCGGGAGGACAAGGAAATGAGCAGTTCTTC.

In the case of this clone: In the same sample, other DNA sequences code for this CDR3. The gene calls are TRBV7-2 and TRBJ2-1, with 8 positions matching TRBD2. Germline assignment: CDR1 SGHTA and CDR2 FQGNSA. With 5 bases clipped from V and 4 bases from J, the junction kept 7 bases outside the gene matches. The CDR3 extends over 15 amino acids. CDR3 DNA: TGTGCCAGCAGCCGCACTAGCGGACCATACAATGAGCAGTTCTTC. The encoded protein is CASSRTSGPYNEQFF. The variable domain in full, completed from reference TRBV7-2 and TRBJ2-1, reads GAGVSQSPSNKVTEKGKDVELRCDPISGHTALYWYRQSLGQGLEFLIYFQGNSAPDKSGLPSDRFSAERTGGSVSTLTIQRTQQEDSAVYLCASSRTSGPYNEQFFGPGTRLTVL.

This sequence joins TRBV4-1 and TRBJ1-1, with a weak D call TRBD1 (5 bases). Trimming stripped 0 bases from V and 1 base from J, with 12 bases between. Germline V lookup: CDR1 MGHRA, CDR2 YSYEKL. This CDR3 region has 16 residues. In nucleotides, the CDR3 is TGCGCCAGCAGCCAAGACGAGGGACTTCCGAACACTGAAGCTTTCTTT. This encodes CASSQDEGLPNTEAFF.

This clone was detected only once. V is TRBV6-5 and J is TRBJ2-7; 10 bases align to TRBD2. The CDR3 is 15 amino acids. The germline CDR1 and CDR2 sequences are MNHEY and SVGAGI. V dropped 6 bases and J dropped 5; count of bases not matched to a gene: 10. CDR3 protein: CASRQIAGGQDEQYF. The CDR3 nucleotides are TGTGCCAGCAGGCAAATAGCGGGAGGCCAGGACGAGCAGTACTTC.

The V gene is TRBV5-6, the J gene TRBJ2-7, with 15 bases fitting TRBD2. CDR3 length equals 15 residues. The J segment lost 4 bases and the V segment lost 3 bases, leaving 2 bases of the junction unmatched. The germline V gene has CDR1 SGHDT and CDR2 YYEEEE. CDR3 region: CASSSGTSGRYEQYF. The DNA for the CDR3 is TGTGCCAGCAGCTCCGGGACTAGCGGGAGGTACGAGCAGTACTTC.

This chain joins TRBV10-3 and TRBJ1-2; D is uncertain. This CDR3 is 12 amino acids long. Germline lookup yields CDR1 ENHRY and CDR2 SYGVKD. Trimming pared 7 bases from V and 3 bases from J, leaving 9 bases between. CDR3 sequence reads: CAITSGYYGYTF. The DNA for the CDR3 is TGTGCCATCACATCGGGGTACTATGGCTACACCTTC.

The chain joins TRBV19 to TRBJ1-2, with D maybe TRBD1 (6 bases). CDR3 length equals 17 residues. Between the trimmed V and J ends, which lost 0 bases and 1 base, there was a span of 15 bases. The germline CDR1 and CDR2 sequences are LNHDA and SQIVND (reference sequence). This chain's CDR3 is CASSIDLMTGVNYGYTF. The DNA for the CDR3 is TGTGCCAGTAGTATAGATCTTATGACAGGAGTTAACTATGGCTACACCTTC.

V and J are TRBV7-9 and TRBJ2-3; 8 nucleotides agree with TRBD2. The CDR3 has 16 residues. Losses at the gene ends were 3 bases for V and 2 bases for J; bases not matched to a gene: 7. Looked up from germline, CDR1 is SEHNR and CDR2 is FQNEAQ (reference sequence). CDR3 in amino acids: CASSFFLAGPTDTQYF. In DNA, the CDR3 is TGTGCCAGCAGCTTTTTTTTAGCGGGGCCCACAGATACGCAGTATTTT.

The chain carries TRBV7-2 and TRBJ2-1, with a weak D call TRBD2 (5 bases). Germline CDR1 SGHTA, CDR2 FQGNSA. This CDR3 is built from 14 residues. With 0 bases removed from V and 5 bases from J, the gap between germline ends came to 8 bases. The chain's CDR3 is CASSLAAGDNEQFF. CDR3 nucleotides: TGTGCCAGCAGCTTAGCCGCCGGGGACAATGAGCAGTTCTTC.

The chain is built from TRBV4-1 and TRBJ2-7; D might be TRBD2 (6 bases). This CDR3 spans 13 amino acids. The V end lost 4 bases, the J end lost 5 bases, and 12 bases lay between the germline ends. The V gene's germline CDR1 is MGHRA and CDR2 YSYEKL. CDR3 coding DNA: TGCGCCAGCAGCCCCGACCGGGGGAACGAGCAGTACTTC. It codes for CASSPDRGNEQYF.